This T cell receptor beta chain appears in the sequencing data of a study of spatial heterogeneity in lung cancer. Study summary: Each time, sequencing found more beta-chain sequences than alpha-chain sequences.

This clonotype has more than one count but fewer than ten. The germline V gene has CDR1 SGHTA and CDR2 FQGNSA. The ends were cut back, 8 bases at V and 3 bases at J, with 13 bases in the middle. The CDR3 is 14 residues long. Stated time point: sample taken at primary tumor resection. Unsorted samples of tumor, nontumor lung or frozen PBMC had their whole RNA sequenced. One entry per CDR3 protein, called by TCRdb with MiXCR from the 5' RACE reads. The sample has about 45,000 distinct CDR3 sequences; over 6.5% are singletons. This clonotype was obtained from a female donor with early-stage non-small cell lung cancer. J is TRBJ2-2 and V is TRBV7-2, with D uncertain. Sequenced here: PBMCs, sampled at surgery. The CDR3 sequence is CASGRPRDTGELFF. Here the CDR3 DNA reads TGTGCCAGCGGTCGGCCCCGGGACACCGGGGAGCTGTTTTTT.